Here is one T cell receptor beta chain with its context. Its antigen is still unknown. These data come from a study of T cells in localized non-small cell lung cancer. General study points: The tumor had only one region sequenced, so heterogeneity remains possible. Greater T cell density in blood accompanied longer overall survival. Turning up in adjacent lung were a median about 56 of the top 100 tumor clones. Tumor showed lower T cell clonality than uninvolved adjacent lung, where it was highest.

Produced via immunoSEQ multiplex PCR; TCRdb's table is partial and in-frame only. This sample has 25,000 to 35,000 clones; approximately 90% occur once, and the top ten carry approximately 2%. This clonotype was sampled from a female donor aged 60 or older with stage I lung adenocarcinoma. This sample comprised peripheral blood, obtained before any cancer treatment.

CDR3 protein: CASARRQGNQPQHF. CDR3 nucleotides: TGTGCCAGTGCGAGGAGACAGGGCAATCAGCCCCAGCATTTT. The chain uses TRBV19 and TRBJ1-5; D possibly corresponds to TRBD1 (6 bases). The V end lost 8 bases, the J end lost 2 bases, and 13 bases lay between the germline ends. This CDR3 has 14 amino acids. From germline, CDR1 is LNHDA and CDR2 SQIVND (reference sequence).